A few counts support the clone carrying this T cell receptor beta chain. Its antigen is not known. CDR1 and CDR2 from the germline V gene are MNHNS and SASEGT. V was trimmed by 2 bases and J by 7 bases, leaving 3 bases between them. There are 11 residues in the CDR3. The record originates from a study of CD8 T cells in ankylosing spondylitis. A quantitative 5'-RACE method, one with molecular barcodes, was used to make TCR beta libraries. TCRdb used MiXCR to reprocess the 5' RACE reads, holding one entry per CDR3 protein. The repertoire holds 470,000 or so distinct CDR3 sequences, with 20% to 30% as singletons. Overall study findings and caveats: Peripheral blood held disease-linked clones only at relatively low frequency, and these were CD8+. What appeared characteristic of ankylosing spondylitis blood was a TCR beta motif of under 10 highly homologous variants. Prior literature has documented some motif variants in synovial fluid and blood from reactive arthritis.

The rearrangement joins TRBV6-1 to TRBJ1-5; D gene unclear. Input material: blood, either unsorted or a sorted T cell fraction (not recorded which). This receptor was taken from a male donor with ankylosing spondylitis. Written as DNA, the CDR3 is TGTGCCAGCAGTGAATGGCAGCCCCAGCATTTT. The encoded protein is CASSEWQPQHF.